This entry lists 23 T cell receptor beta chains sequenced from one sample in a study of shared clonotypes between healthy human individuals. Sequencing used immunoSEQ multiplex PCR; TCRdb keeps in-frame clones, though not all of them. The sample holds 600,000 to 750,000 clones, over 55% seen once. The sample was memory CD4+ T cells sorted from blood. Indicated subset: CD45RA-negative fraction. These receptors came from a woman aged 25-40 years in good health.

The chain combines TRBV6-1 with TRBJ1-2; 7 positions agree with TRBD1. V gave up 5 bases and J gave up 0 bases; unmatched junction bases: 6. This CDR3 contains 15 residues. Germline CDR1 is MNHNS and CDR2 is SASEGT. The CDR3 reads CASSRGDSTNYGYTF. In DNA, the CDR3 is TGTGCCAGCAGTCGGGGGGACAGCACTAACTATGGCTACACCTTC.

The chain combines TRBV11-2 with TRBJ2-5; possible D gene TRBD2, 6 bases. CDR3 length equals 15 residues. Trimming stripped 5 bases from V and 4 bases from J, with 17 bases between. Germline CDR1 is SGHAT and CDR2 is FQNNGV. The CDR3 sequence is CASSRPGRRAETQYF. The CDR3 coding sequence is TGTGCCAGCAGCCGGCCCGGGAGAAGGGCAGAGACCCAGTACTTC.

V usage is TRBV11-2 and J usage is TRBJ1-1; possibly TRBD1 for D (5 bases). The germline V gene has CDR1 SGHAT and CDR2 FQNNGV. V was cut by 1 base and J by 2 bases, with 11 bases left in between. The CDR3 covers 15 residues. The CDR3 region is CASSLGLQVNTEAFF. The CDR3 DNA is TGTGCCAGCAGCTTAGGTTTACAGGTAAACACTGAAGCTTTCTTT.

This chain uses TRBV6-4 with TRBJ2-3; the match to TRBD2 covers 12 bases. The J segment lost 5 bases and the V segment lost 9 bases, leaving 0 bases of the junction unmatched. This CDR3 has 12 residues. Germline V gene sequence: CDR1 MRHNA, CDR2 SNTAGT. CDR3 protein: CARGLAGDTQYF. The DNA of the CDR3 is TGTGCCAGGGGACTAGCGGGAGATACGCAGTATTTT.

The chain couples TRBV25-1 to TRBJ1-3, with D hard to call. The V end was cut by 4 bases, the J end by 2 bases, with 6 bases between. The length of the CDR3 is 13 residues. The germline V gene has CDR1 MGHDK and CDR2 SYGVNS. The CDR3 DNA follows: TGTGCCAGCAGTGGGGGAGCTGGAAACACCATATATTTT. This codes for CASSGGAGNTIYF.

In its sample, this clone was seen a few times. The chain uses TRBV30 and TRBJ2-1, with 7 bases matching TRBD1. The V and J ends lost 7 bases and 8 bases, in that order; junction bases with no gene match: 11. Germline CDR1 GTSNPN, CDR2 SVGIG (reference sequence). This CDR3 region has 13 residues. CDR3 loop: CAYRQGSRDEQFF. CDR3 nucleotides: TGTGCCTACCGACAGGGATCTAGGGATGAGCAGTTCTTC.

For this clone: A much bigger clone sits one base away, suggesting this may be a read error. V gene TRBV5-1 combines with J gene TRBJ2-5, with D tentatively TRBD1 or TRBD2 (7 bases each). The germline gives CDR1 SGHRS, CDR2 YFSETQ. The CDR3 spans 14 residues. The V end was cut by 5 bases, the J end by 4 bases, with 15 bases between. This chain's CDR3 is CASRREGAVETQYF. CDR3 in DNA: TGCGCCAGCAGAAGGGAGGGGGCGGTAGAGACCCAGTACTTC.

The gene calls are TRBV23-1 and TRBJ2-1; 8 bases match TRBD2. TRBV23-1 is reported as an ORF; its role is uncertain. The CDR3 consists of 19 residues. V lost 4 bases to trimming and J lost 4 bases; unmatched junction nucleotides: 18. CDR3 amino acids: CASSPKLLADTGYYNEQFF. CDR3 sequence (DNA): TGCGCCAGCAGTCCCAAACTACTAGCGGACACTGGGTATTACAATGAGCAGTTCTTC.

This chain connects TRBV5-1 to TRBJ2-3, with TRBD2 matching over 10 bases. The CDR3 contains 16 residues. With 2 bases clipped from V and 6 bases from J, the junction kept 9 bases outside the gene matches. Germline V gene lookup returns CDR1 SGHRS and CDR2 YFSETQ. In nucleotides, the CDR3 is TGCGCCAGCAGCTTTTCAGCGGGAGGGTTCGGGGATACGCAGTATTTT. As protein: CASSFSAGGFGDTQYF.

The CDR3 nucleotides read TGCAGCGTTGCACCACCCCGGCAGAACACTGAAGCTTTCTTT. Translating gives CSVAPPRQNTEAFF. This chain links TRBV29-1 with TRBJ1-1; D not certain. The germline gives CDR1 SQVTM, CDR2 ANQGSEA. V dropped 4 bases and J dropped 1 base, with 13 bases sitting between them. The CDR3 length is 14 residues.

The V call is TRBV5-1, the J call TRBJ2-3, with D possibly matching TRBD2 (7 bases). The ends were cut back, 5 bases at V and 0 bases at J, with 13 bases in the middle. This CDR3 has 15 amino acids. From germline, CDR1 is SGHRS and CDR2 YFSETQ. The CDR3 is CASRRGGGSTDTQYF. The CDR3, as DNA: TGCGCCAGCAGGCGAGGGGGAGGGAGCACAGATACGCAGTATTTT.

The chain recombines TRBV7-9 with TRBJ2-5; no clear D. CDR3 length equals 16 residues. CDR1 is SEHNR and CDR2 is FQNEAQ in the germline V gene (reference sequence). V dropped 5 bases and J dropped 5 bases, with 21 bases sitting between them. DNA for the CDR3: TGTGCCAGCAGCCCAATTTCCACGTACCCGTCGGAGACCCAGTACTTC. Amino acids: CASSPISTYPSETQYF.

The CDR3 here is CASSVTGNYGYTF. The CDR3, as DNA: TGTGCCAGCAGCGTCACAGGGAACTATGGCTACACCTTC. This chain uses TRBV6-5 with TRBJ1-2, with D possibly matching TRBD1 (6 bases). CDR3 length equals 13 residues. Trimming took 6 bases from V and 2 from J, leaving 10 bases between them. Germline-derived CDR1 and CDR2 are MNHEY and SVGAGI.

Only one count was recorded for this clone. This chain connects TRBV5-4 to TRBJ1-1; D gene unclear. Deletions cut 5 bases from V and 0 bases from J, with 11 bases between. Germline values: CDR1 SGHNT, CDR2 YYREEE (reference sequence). The CDR3 runs to 14 residues. DNA for the CDR3: TGTGCCAGCAGTTCCTCGACCGTGAACACTGAAGCTTTCTTT. This gives the protein CASSSSTVNTEAFF.

This chain uses TRBV6-6 with TRBJ1-1; tentative D call: TRBD1 (6 bases). This CDR3 comprises 14 residues. From germline, CDR1 is MNHNY and CDR2 SVGAGI (reference sequence). The V end lost 3 bases, the J end lost 5 bases, and 13 bases lay between the germline ends. CDR3 in amino acids: CASSYSGGETEAFF. Here the CDR3 DNA reads TGTGCCAGCAGTTATTCCGGGGGCGAGACTGAAGCTTTCTTT.

The CDR3 reads CASSPRTSGRDTQYF. The CDR3 region has the DNA TGTGCCAGCAGCCCCCGGACTAGCGGGAGAGATACGCAGTATTTT. The chain links TRBV5-6 to TRBJ2-3; 13 nucleotides match TRBD2. The CDR3 has 15 residues. After removal of 4 bases from V and 5 bases from J, the junction contained 4 bases not matched to a gene. In germline, CDR1 is SGHDT, CDR2 YYEEEE.

Sample share makes this clone medium-sized. V and J are TRBV6-5 and TRBJ2-6; TRBD1 matches 11 bases. Per the germline V gene, CDR1 is MNHEY and CDR2 is SVGAGI. V was pared by 7 bases and J by 2 bases, with 1 base of the junction left unmatched. The CDR3 is 15 amino acids. The CDR3 DNA is TGTGCCAGCACGGACAGGGGGCCTGGGGCCAACGTCCTGACTTTC. Translated, it gives CASTDRGPGANVLTF.

This chain joins TRBV2 and TRBJ2-5, with TRBD2 matching over 11 bases. The CDR3 runs 16 residues. Unmatched junction bases numbered 11, after V lost 7 bases and J lost 4 bases. CDR1 is SNHLY, CDR2 FYNNEI, per germline. CDR3: CASTGTSGGFGETQYF. As DNA, the CDR3 is TGTGCCAGCACTGGGACTAGCGGCGGTTTCGGAGAGACCCAGTACTTC. Using reference TRBV2 and TRBJ2-5 for the parts outside the CDR3, the full variable domain is EPEVTQTPSHQVTQMGQEVILRCVPISNHLYFYWYRQILGQKVEFLVSFYNNEISEKSEIFDDQFSVERPDGSNFTLKIRSTKLEDSAMYFCASTGTSGGFGETQYFGPGTRLLVL.

This CDR3 is CASSRTSGRPYEQYF. The CDR3 DNA reads as TGTGCCAGCAGTCGAACTAGCGGGAGACCCTACGAGCAGTACTTC. The chain couples TRBV6-5 to TRBJ2-7, with 11 positions matching TRBD2. The V and J ends lost 5 bases and 2 bases, in that order; junction bases with no gene match: 5. Germline V gene data show CDR1 as MNHEY and CDR2 as SVGAGI. This CDR3 is 15 amino acids long.

To note about this clone: A much larger clone is a single base away; this may be a read error. The sample holds other DNA sequences that translate to the same CDR3. V usage is TRBV10-2 and J usage is TRBJ2-7; no firm D call. The CDR3 contains 11 residues. Germline V CDR1 and CDR2: WSHSY, SAAADI. V lost 3 bases and J lost 0, with 0 bases in between. The CDR3 region has the DNA TGCGCCAGCAGTGACTCCTACGAGCAGTACTTC. Its translation: CASSDSYEQYF.

This chain connects TRBV7-2 to TRBJ2-3; D unresolved. The CDR3 is made up of 12 amino acids. V was pared by 3 bases and J by 7 bases, with 8 bases between. CDR1 is SGHTA, CDR2 FQGNSA, per germline. DNA of the CDR3: TGTGCCAGCAGCTTTGGGCGGAATACGCAGTATTTT. As protein: CASSFGRNTQYF.

The J gene is TRBJ2-7, the V gene TRBV2; D may be TRBD2 (6 bases). The CDR3 contains 14 residues. The V end lost 8 bases, the J end lost 2 bases, and 16 bases lay between the germline ends. In germline, CDR1 is SNHLY, CDR2 FYNNEI. The CDR3 here is CASRDLSKAYEQYF. The CDR3 nucleotides read TGTGCCAGCCGGGACTTATCGAAGGCCTACGAGCAGTACTTC.

This clone was observed a handful of times. The V gene is TRBV18, the J gene TRBJ1-2; D call uncertain. CDR3 length equals 13 residues. The V gene's germline CDR1 is KGHSH and CDR2 LQKENI. V shed 4 bases and J shed 2 bases, with 8 bases lying between them. The CDR3 DNA is TGTGCCAGCTCACTCTCCGAAAACTATGGCTACACCTTC. Translated, it gives CASSLSENYGYTF.